The 26 T cell receptor beta chains presented below share a single source sample, sequenced in a study of shared clonotypes between healthy human individuals. Clones were read by immunoSEQ multiplex PCR, and TCRdb kept only the in-frame ones, dropping some. The sample includes about 1 million clones, around three quarters of them seen just once. Sequences were obtained from memory CD4+ T cells from PBMCs. The subset is: CD45RA-negative fraction. Receptors were obtained from a man between 18 and 35 years old in good health. Some clones in this sample may be carry-over from other donors' samples.

V is TRBV6-1 and J is TRBJ2-7; 8 bases line up with TRBD1. V lost 4 bases to trimming and J lost 3 bases; unmatched junction nucleotides: 14. CDR1 is MNHNS and CDR2 is SASEGT in the germline V gene. The CDR3 extends over 17 amino acids. CDR3 protein: CASSVTGGLLGGYEQYF. The CDR3 bases are TGTGCCAGCAGTGTTACAGGGGGATTGCTTGGAGGCTACGAGCAGTACTTC.

This chain uses TRBV5-1 with TRBJ2-3, with 13 bases matching TRBD2. The germline gives CDR1 SGHRS, CDR2 YFSETQ. V lost 5 bases and J lost 4; bases outside the gene matches: 7. The CDR3 loop spans 16 amino acids. The CDR3 loop reads CASSSGLAGVSDTQYF. DNA of the CDR3: TGCGCCAGCAGTTCCGGACTAGCGGGAGTCTCAGATACGCAGTATTTT.

CDR3 sequence: CASSDRQGGYTF. The CDR3 nucleotides read TGTGCCAGCTCGGACAGACAGGGTGGCTACACCTTC. The chain has TRBV28 and TRBJ1-2; TRBD1 aligns across 7 bases. J lost 7 bases, V lost 8 bases, and 7 bases had no gene match. Germline V gives CDR1 MDHEN, CDR2 SYDVKM. CDR3 length: 12 amino acids.

This clone was detected only a few times. The chain recombines TRBV29-1 with TRBJ1-1; no definite D call. Germline CDR1 SQVTM, CDR2 ANQGSEA. V dropped 2 bases and J dropped 6 bases, with 19 bases sitting between them. This CDR3 has 15 residues. CDR3 DNA: TGCAGCGTTGAACTGCCCGGATCCCGAGTTGCTGAAGCTTTCTTT. It yields the protein CSVELPGSRVAEAFF. The full variable domain, its missing parts supplied by reference TRBV29-1 and TRBJ1-1, is SAVISQKPSRDICQRGTSLTIQCQVDSQVTMMFWYRQQPGQSLTLIATANQGSEATYESGFVIDKFPISRPNLTFSTLTVSNMSPEDSSIYLCSVELPGSRVAEAFFGQGTRLTVV.

This clone was counted once. The genes are TRBV11-1 and TRBJ2-4; perhaps TRBD1 as D (5 bases). The CDR3 sequence is 16 residues long. Germline CDR1 and CDR2: SGHAT and FQDESV (reference sequence). Between the trimmed V and J ends, which lost 2 bases and 0 bases, there was a span of 11 bases. The CDR3 reads CASSLFQGRAKNIQYF. The CDR3 coding sequence is TGTGCCAGCAGCTTATTTCAGGGTCGAGCCAAAAACATTCAGTACTTC.

J is TRBJ2-5 and V is TRBV9; D is ambiguous. The V end lost 3 bases, the J end lost 1 base, and 10 bases lay between the germline ends. Germline-derived CDR1 and CDR2 are SGDLS and YYNGEE. CDR3 size: 14 residues. The CDR3 here is CASSALNIQETQYF. CDR3 DNA: TGTGCCAGCAGCGCGCTAAATATCCAAGAGACCCAGTACTTC.

The J gene is TRBJ2-5, the V gene TRBV6-6, with a tentative D call TRBD1 (6 bases). The CDR3 length is 14 residues. Looked up from germline, CDR1 is MNHNY and CDR2 is SVGAGI (reference sequence). Trimming cost V 0 bases and J 4 bases, with 9 bases left between them. The CDR3 sequence is CASSYSGAGETQYF. In nucleotides, the CDR3 is TGTGCCAGCAGTTACTCGGGGGCAGGAGAGACCCAGTACTTC.

The CDR3 coding sequence is TGTGCCAGCAGCTTATGGGACTATGGCTACACCTTC. This translates into CASSLWDYGYTF. The chain uses TRBV7-3 and TRBJ1-2; D uncertain. From germline, CDR1 is SGHTA and CDR2 FQGTGA. Deletions cut 2 bases from V and 3 bases from J, with 4 bases between. The CDR3 runs to 12 residues.

The chain has TRBV25-1 and TRBJ1-2, with 7 bases identical to TRBD1. Germline V lookup: CDR1 MGHDK, CDR2 SYGVNS. The CDR3 is made up of 16 amino acids. Trimming took 4 bases from V and 3 from J; bases not matched to a gene: 11. CDR3 sequence reads: CASSARGNRGYYGYTF. CDR3 nucleotides: TGTGCCAGCAGTGCCCGGGGGAACAGGGGATACTATGGCTACACCTTC.

The sample holds a few counts of this clone. The V call is TRBV28, the J call TRBJ2-7; 13 bases are shared with TRBD2. V was pared by 5 bases and J by 2 bases, with 6 bases of the junction left unmatched. The CDR3 totals 16 residues. The germline gives CDR1 MDHEN, CDR2 SYDVKM. CDR3 region: CASSTRTSGSPYEQYF. CDR3 sequence (DNA): TGTGCCAGCAGTACCCGGACTAGCGGGAGCCCCTACGAGCAGTACTTC. The whole variable domain, remainder taken from reference TRBV28 and TRBJ2-7, is DVKVTQSSRYLVKRTGEKVFLECVQDMDHENMFWYRQDPGLGLRLIYFSYDVKMKEKGDIPEGYSVSREKKERFSLILESASTNQTSMYLCASSTRTSGSPYEQYFGPGTRLTVT.

This chain connects TRBV27 to TRBJ1-5; 7 positions agree with TRBD1. The CDR3 covers 16 residues. V shed 5 bases and J 6 bases; nucleotides not matched to a gene: 13. Germline loops: CDR1 MNHEY, CDR2 SMNVEV (reference sequence). As DNA, the CDR3 is TGTGCCAGCAGTGCACAGGGGATGCTAGCGGGTCAGCCCCAGCATTTT. It yields the protein CASSAQGMLAGQPQHF.

This chain links TRBV18 with TRBJ2-3; 9 positions agree with TRBD1. Trimming at V came to 5 bases and at J to 5 bases, leaving 5 bases not matched to a gene. The germline V gene has CDR1 KGHSH and CDR2 LQKENI. This CDR3 spans 14 amino acids. As DNA, the CDR3 is TGTGCCAGCTCAAGGGACAGGGAAAGAGATACGCAGTATTTT. Protein: CASSRDRERDTQYF. The variable domain in full, completed from reference TRBV18 and TRBJ2-3, reads NAGVMQNPRHLVRRRGQEARLRCSPMKGHSHVYWYRQLPEEGLKFMVYLQKENIIDESGMPKERFSAEFPKEGPSILRIQQVVRGDSAAYFCASSRDRERDTQYFGPGTRLTVL.

This chain joins TRBV5-1 and TRBJ2-2; tentative D call: TRBD1 (5 bases). Germline V gene lookup returns CDR1 SGHRS and CDR2 YFSETQ. Trimming cost V 4 bases and J 3 bases, with 13 bases left between them. This CDR3 region has 15 residues. Written as DNA, the CDR3 is TGCGCCAGCAGCAACTCCGGACAACACACCGGGGAGCTGTTTTTT. It encodes CASSNSGQHTGELFF.

The table lists this clone with a count of one. CDR3 sequence (DNA): TGTGCCAGCAGTCCGCGGGGCACAGATACGCAGTATTTT. Its protein is CASSPRGTDTQYF. This chain joins TRBV6-6 and TRBJ2-3, with D perhaps TRBD2 (5 bases). V lost 5 bases and J 1 base, leaving 7 bases between the germline ends. Per germline, CDR1 MNHNY and CDR2 SVGAGI (reference sequence). The CDR3 consists of 13 residues.

The rearrangement uses TRBV11-2 and TRBJ2-5, with D possibly matching TRBD2 (5 bases). Germline CDR1 SGHAT, CDR2 FQNNGV. V shed 5 bases and J shed 5 bases, with 15 bases lying between them. The length of the CDR3 is 14 residues. CDR3 DNA sequence: TGTGCCAGCAGCCAAGATCCTAGCACGGAGACCCAGTACTTC. Translation: CASSQDPSTETQYF.

The chain combines TRBV18 with TRBJ2-3; TRBD2 is a possible D gene (6 bases). CDR1 KGHSH and CDR2 LQKENI come from the germline V gene. The CDR3 sequence is 15 residues long. V was cut by 3 bases and J by 2 bases, with 12 bases left in between. CDR3: CASSPFGGSTDTQYF. The CDR3 coding sequence is TGTGCCAGCTCACCGTTTGGAGGGTCCACAGATACGCAGTATTTT. Full variable domain (rest looked up from reference TRBV18 and TRBJ2-3): NAGVMQNPRHLVRRRGQEARLRCSPMKGHSHVYWYRQLPEEGLKFMVYLQKENIIDESGMPKERFSAEFPKEGPSILRIQQVVRGDSAAYFCASSPFGGSTDTQYFGPGTRLTVL.

The chain has TRBV15 and TRBJ2-2; D uncertain. The germline CDR1 and CDR2 sequences are LNHNV and YYDKDF (reference sequence). The CDR3 runs 15 residues. V dropped 0 bases and J dropped 3 bases, with 8 bases sitting between them. The CDR3 DNA reads as TGTGCCACCAGCAGAGATTTTGGGGACACCGGGGAGCTGTTTTTT. It translates to CATSRDFGDTGELFF. Supplemented by reference TRBV15 and TRBJ2-2, the full variable domain reads DAMVIQNPRYQVTQFGKPVTLSCSQTLNHNVMYWYQQKSSQAPKLLFHYYDKDFNNEADTPDNFQSRRPNTSFCFLDIRSPGLGDTAMYLCATSRDFGDTGELFFGEGSRLTVL.

This clone showed up just a few times. V gene TRBV12-5 combines with J gene TRBJ1-1; D unresolved. This CDR3 contains 12 residues. The germline CDR1 and CDR2 sequences are LGHNT and FRNRAP. V gave up 2 bases and J gave up 8 bases, with 9 bases separating them. The CDR3 sequence: CASGLWRNEAFF. In DNA form, the CDR3 reads TGTGCTAGTGGTTTGTGGAGAAACGAAGCTTTCTTT.

The rearrangement uses TRBV7-2 and TRBJ1-5; no clear D gene. CDR3 length: 14 residues. Trimming took off 4 bases at V and 5 bases at J, with 12 bases between the two ends. Germline V gene sequence: CDR1 SGHTA, CDR2 FQGNSA. The CDR3 DNA is TGTGCCAGCAGCTACATGCAGGTTGATCAGCCCCAGCATTTT. Translating gives CASSYMQVDQPQHF.

V gene TRBV5-3 combines with J gene TRBJ2-7; tentatively, D is TRBD2 (5 bases). TRBV5-3 is placed among ORFs of uncertain function. The CDR3 runs 15 residues. Trimming removed 5 bases from V and 2 bases from J, with 17 bases in between. In DNA, the CDR3 is TGTGCCAGAAGGTCTGACCAGCGGAGAGCCTACGAGCAGTACTTC. This gives the protein CARRSDQRRAYEQYF.

This chain connects TRBV7-9 to TRBJ1-2; D call uncertain. This CDR3 contains 12 residues. V was shortened by 3 bases and J by 9 bases, with 11 bases between the two germline ends. CDR1 SEHNR and CDR2 FQNEAQ come from the germline V gene (reference sequence). The CDR3: CASSFEERSYTF. The CDR3, as DNA: TGTGCCAGCAGCTTTGAGGAGCGCAGCTACACCTTC.

The rearrangement joins TRBV16 to TRBJ2-2; 7 bases line up with TRBD1. This CDR3 contains 16 residues. V shed 3 bases, J shed 4 bases, and the junction held 8 bases outside the gene matches. Germline assignment: CDR1 KGHSY and CDR2 FQNENV. The CDR3 reads CASSQSTGAPTGELFF. In nucleotides, the CDR3 is TGTGCCAGCAGCCAGTCAACAGGGGCGCCCACCGGGGAGCTGTTTTTT.

The chain combines TRBV28 with TRBJ1-2; no clear D gene. Germline CDR1 and CDR2: MDHEN and SYDVKM. V was shortened by 5 bases and J by 5 bases, with 9 bases between the two germline ends. CDR3 length: 12 residues. The CDR3 sequence: CASSRAAYGYTF. The CDR3 DNA reads as TGTGCCAGCAGTAGGGCCGCGTATGGCTACACCTTC.

V is TRBV18 and J is TRBJ2-3; 13 positions agree with TRBD2. J was trimmed by 4 bases and V by 3 bases; bases with no gene match: 4. This CDR3 has 16 amino acids. Germline CDR1 is KGHSH and CDR2 is LQKENI. The CDR3: CASSPRTSGSADTQYF. Written as DNA, the CDR3 is TGTGCCAGCTCACCGCGGACTAGCGGGAGCGCAGATACGCAGTATTTT.

The DNA for the CDR3 is TGTGCCAGCACGCGGACAGGGCGTTTCGAGCAGTACTTC. This gives the protein CASTRTGRFEQYF. This chain joins TRBV28 and TRBJ2-7; 8 bases match TRBD1. CDR3 length equals 13 residues. The V gene end was trimmed by 7 bases and the J gene end by 6 bases; junction bases not matched to a gene: 8. Germline lookup yields CDR1 MDHEN and CDR2 SYDVKM.

This chain links TRBV5-1 with TRBJ2-2; D not resolved. Germline CDR1 SGHRS, CDR2 YFSETQ. The V end was cut by 1 base, the J end by 5 bases, with 12 bases between. This CDR3 has 15 residues. In DNA, the CDR3 is TGCGCCAGCAGCTTGACGGTAGCTGGGACCGGGGAGCTGTTTTTT. Encoded protein: CASSLTVAGTGELFF.